These 19 T cell receptor beta chains were sequenced from one sample in a study of beta chain features in type 1 diabetes. The study, taken as a whole, reports: All four CD4+ subsets from Type 1 diabetes patients carried moderately but significantly shorter TCRB CDR3s.

Their target antigens are unknown. Expressed TCRB transcripts were sequenced, since all the RNA that had been isolated was reverse transcribed. The data were produced by immunoSEQ multiplex PCR, yet TCRdb's version contains in-frame clones alone and is incomplete. The sample lists 600,000 to 750,000 clones, around 12% occurring once. The sequenced sample consisted of naive CD4+ T cells from blood. The receptor set was obtained from a man in his thirties or forties with type 1 diabetes.

Details on this clone: Distinct nucleotide sequences in the sample also encode this CDR3. The V gene is TRBV4-2, the J gene TRBJ2-5; tentatively, D is TRBD1 (6 bases). CDR1 is LGHNA and CDR2 is YNFKEQ in the germline V gene. This CDR3 is built from 15 residues. Between the trimmed V and J ends, which lost 0 bases and 4 bases, there was a span of 12 bases. The CDR3 DNA sequence: TGTGCCAGCAGCCAAGAAGGGGGAAGGAGAGAGACCCAGTACTTC. Protein sequence: CASSQEGGRRETQYF.

The gene calls are TRBV5-4 and TRBJ1-2, with D maybe TRBD1 (5 bases). This CDR3 region has 13 residues. V lost 4 bases to trimming and J lost 1 base, with 8 bases between them. Germline assignment: CDR1 SGHNT and CDR2 YYREEE (reference sequence). CDR3 coding DNA: TGTGCCAGCAGCCCCAGGGATAACTATGGCTACACCTTC. Its protein is CASSPRDNYGYTF.

This clone came up a few times. The chain is built from TRBV30 and TRBJ2-2; 7 bases match TRBD2. J was trimmed by 4 bases and V by 5 bases; bases with no gene match: 7. The CDR3 totals 14 residues. CDR1 GTSNPN and CDR2 SVGIG come from the germline V gene (reference sequence). The CDR3 DNA sequence: TGTGCCTGGCGGCGGGGGAGGAGCACCGGGGAGCTGTTTTTT. Amino acids: CAWRRGRSTGELFF.

This chain connects TRBV29-1 to TRBJ2-3; 11 nucleotides match TRBD2. Trimming at V came to 6 bases and at J to 2 bases, leaving 16 bases not matched to a gene. Germline V CDR1 and CDR2: SQVTM, ANQGSEA. This CDR3 is built from 18 residues. The CDR3 sequence: CSVAGTSGIRVFTDTQYF. CDR3 DNA sequence: TGCAGCGTCGCTGGGACTAGCGGAATTAGGGTATTCACAGATACGCAGTATTTT.

The table lists this clone with a few counts. The chain has TRBV6-1 and TRBJ1-4; 9 nucleotides line up with TRBD1. The CDR3 is made up of 14 amino acids. J was trimmed by 7 bases and V by 8 bases; bases with no gene match: 8. Germline CDR1 reads MNHNS; CDR2 reads SASEGT. In nucleotides, the CDR3 is TGTGCCAGCCTAGGGACAGGGCGAATTGAAAAACTGTTTTTT. This encodes CASLGTGRIEKLFF.

This clone was counted only a few times. The V gene is TRBV4-2, the J gene TRBJ1-1; 7 bases align to TRBD1. The CDR3 consists of 15 residues. Germline CDR1 is LGHNA and CDR2 is YNFKEQ. Germline trimming cut 4 bases from V and 3 bases from J; bases unmatched to any gene: 8. The DNA of the CDR3 is TGTGCCAGCAGCCCTCGGACAGGACTCGACACTGAAGCTTTCTTT. Protein product: CASSPRTGLDTEAFF.

The gene calls are TRBV18 and TRBJ2-7; D remains unclear. The V gene lost 4 bases and the J gene lost 1 base, with 8 bases spanning the gap. This CDR3 region has 13 residues. Germline values: CDR1 KGHSH, CDR2 LQKENI. This CDR3 is CASSQGLSYEQYF. The CDR3 DNA follows: TGTGCCAGCTCACAAGGGCTTTCCTACGAGCAGTACTTC.

This clone showed up just a few times. The rearrangement uses TRBV7-2 and TRBJ2-7; D is ambiguous. V lost 5 bases and J 2 bases, leaving 7 bases between the germline ends. CDR1 and CDR2 (germline): SGHTA, FQGNSA. CDR3 length equals 12 residues. CDR3 coding DNA: TGTGCCAGCAGCCGCCCCCCCTACGAGCAGTACTTC. Its translation is CASSRPPYEQYF. Together with reference TRBV7-2 and TRBJ2-7, the CDR3 gives the full variable domain: GAGVSQSPSNKVTEKGKDVELRCDPISGHTALYWYRQSLGQGLEFLIYFQGNSAPDKSGLPSDRFSAERTGGSVSTLTIQRTQQEDSAVYLCASSRPPYEQYFGPGTRLTVT.

This clone occurred a few times. V is TRBV10-3 and J is TRBJ2-1, with 12 bases fitting TRBD2. V was clipped by 5 bases and J by 6 bases; unmatched bases: 5. The germline V gene encodes CDR1 ENHRY and CDR2 SYGVKD. The CDR3 totals 15 residues. Here the CDR3 reads CAISPSGGALNEQFF. CDR3 nucleotide sequence: TGTGCCATCAGTCCTAGCGGGGGGGCCCTCAATGAGCAGTTCTTC.

This rearrangement joins TRBV15 to TRBJ1-5; D is ambiguous. Germline assignment: CDR1 LNHNV and CDR2 YYDKDF (reference sequence). Trimming cost V 5 bases and J 5 bases, with 10 bases left between them. CDR3 size: 13 residues. The CDR3 sequence is CATSPGRDQPQHF. The CDR3 region has the DNA TGTGCCACCAGCCCGGGGAGGGATCAGCCCCAGCATTTT.

A remark on this clone: Within the sample, other DNA sequences also encode this same CDR3. The rearrangement uses TRBV6-5 and TRBJ1-2; D remains ambiguous. V lost 0 bases, J lost 2 bases, and 7 bases lay in between. CDR3 length: 14 amino acids. In germline, CDR1 is MNHEY, CDR2 SVGAGI. CDR3 region: CASSYSGRNYGYTF. CDR3 nucleotides: TGTGCCAGCAGTTACTCGGGGAGAAACTATGGCTACACCTTC.

The V and J genes are TRBV15 and TRBJ1-2; D may be TRBD1 (5 bases). The V end lost 0 bases, the J end lost 4 bases, and 12 bases lay between the germline ends. Germline assignment: CDR1 LNHNV and CDR2 YYDKDF (reference sequence). This CDR3 has 15 residues. CDR3 coding DNA: TGTGCCACCAGCAGAGATATAGACAGCTTCTATGGCTACACCTTC. It yields the protein CATSRDIDSFYGYTF.

In this sample, this clone turned up a few times. This specimen includes other DNA sequences encoding the same CDR3. The chain has TRBV5-1 and TRBJ1-2; no clear D. Per germline, CDR1 SGHRS and CDR2 YFSETQ. V lost 0 bases and J 4 bases, leaving 10 bases between the germline ends. The CDR3 covers 14 residues. The CDR3 nucleotides are TGCGCCAGCAGCTTGGCTAGGAGCTCCTATGGCTACACCTTC. Its protein product is CASSLARSSYGYTF.

This clone was recorded a few times. The gene calls are TRBV25-1 and TRBJ1-4; tentative D call: TRBD1 (5 bases). Trimming took off 2 bases at V and 5 bases at J, with 15 bases between the two ends. The CDR3 runs to 16 residues. The V gene's germline CDR1 is MGHDK and CDR2 SYGVNS. CDR3 bases: TGTGCCAGCAGTGAAGTCTCCGGGACCGCGAATGAAAAACTGTTTTTT. Translating it yields CASSEVSGTANEKLFF.

The chain links TRBV29-1 to TRBJ2-1; 7 bases agree with TRBD2. The V gene end was trimmed by 1 base and the J gene end by 4 bases; junction bases not matched to a gene: 10. The V gene's germline CDR1 is SQVTM and CDR2 ANQGSEA. The CDR3 totals 16 residues. CDR3 loop: CSVEAPGRGNYNEQFF. CDR3 sequence (DNA): TGCAGCGTTGAAGCCCCGGGGCGGGGGAATTACAATGAGCAGTTCTTC.

The chain is built from TRBV30 and TRBJ1-4; the D is unclear. The CDR3 covers 12 residues. Germline loops: CDR1 GTSNPN, CDR2 SVGIG (reference sequence). The V and J ends lost 4 bases and 4 bases respectively, with 7 bases between them. The CDR3 DNA is TGTGCCTGGAACGTTCTTAATGAAAAACTGTTTTTT. Residues: CAWNVLNEKLFF.

The rearrangement joins TRBV2 to TRBJ2-2; 9 positions match TRBD1. The germline V gene encodes CDR1 SNHLY and CDR2 FYNNEI. The V segment lost 3 bases and the J segment 6 bases; nucleotides outside the gene matches: 5. CDR3 length: 15 residues. CDR3 protein: CASSDRDREAGELFF. CDR3 DNA sequence: TGTGCCAGCAGTGACCGGGACAGGGAGGCCGGGGAGCTGTTTTTT.

The V call is TRBV6-1, the J call TRBJ2-5, with 7 bases aligning to TRBD2. The CDR3 spans 14 residues. CDR1 MNHNS and CDR2 SASEGT come from the germline V gene. V trimming: 3 bases; J trimming: 3 bases; junction bases outside the gene matches: 4. The CDR3 loop is CASSEASGEETQYF. The CDR3 DNA follows: TGTGCCAGCAGTGAGGCTAGCGGAGAAGAGACCCAGTACTTC.

This clone was seen a handful of times. The chain combines TRBV6-5 with TRBJ2-7, with a possible D match to TRBD2 (5 bases). Germline lookup yields CDR1 MNHEY and CDR2 SVGAGI. The germline V and J ends were trimmed by 5 bases and 3 bases, with 14 bases remaining between them. The CDR3 is made up of 14 amino acids. CDR3 in DNA: TGTGCCAGCAGTCCTTCTAGCACGGTCTACGAGCAGTACTTC. The encoded protein is CASSPSSTVYEQYF.